The 25 T cell receptor beta chains presented below share a single source sample, sequenced in a study of blood T cells in healthy people across ages. Using a J-beta primer mix together with a sample-barcoded 5' primer, a second PCR was run for about 6 to 12 cycles. TCRdb reanalysed the 5' RACE reads using MiXCR and keeps one entry per CDR3 protein. The table has some 850,000 distinct CDR3 sequences, about 26% seen once; the top ten hold about 3%. These same records also appear under a second study, on T cells of mothers and their children.

The sequenced sample consisted of blood. The receptors were sampled from a boy aged 5-17 years in good health.

On this clonotype: A much larger clone sits a single nucleotide away, making a read error possible. The chain carries TRBV7-9 and TRBJ2-1; D is possibly TRBD1 or TRBD2 (5 bases each). V was trimmed by 2 bases and J by 0 bases, leaving 8 bases between them. This CDR3 has 15 amino acids. Germline V gene lookup returns CDR1 SEHNR and CDR2 FQNEAQ (reference sequence). The CDR3 coding sequence is TGTGCCAGCAGCTTAAAGGGGAGCTCCTACAATGAGCAGTTCTTC. This codes for CASSLKGSSYNEQFF.

The chain joins TRBV7-8 to TRBJ1-3; D is perhaps TRBD1 (5 bases). The length of the CDR3 is 16 residues. Trimming pared 4 bases from V and 4 bases from J, leaving 17 bases between. Germline CDR1 and CDR2: SGHVS and FQNEAQ. CDR3 amino acids: CASSSEGRADGNTIYF. The CDR3, as DNA: TGTGCCAGCAGCTCAGAAGGCAGGGCGGACGGAAACACCATATATTTT.

The chain is built from TRBV20-1 and TRBJ2-5; D uncertain. The CDR3 loop spans 13 amino acids. Germline V gene data show CDR1 as DFQATT and CDR2 as SNEGSKA (reference sequence). V lost 1 base and J 5 bases, leaving 11 bases between the germline ends. CDR3 loop: CSARAGSLETQYF. Written as DNA, the CDR3 is TGCAGTGCTAGAGCCGGATCCCTGGAGACCCAGTACTTC.

This clonotype came up a few times. The V and J genes are TRBV6-6 and TRBJ2-7; 13 bases match TRBD2. Germline CDR1 is MNHNY and CDR2 is SVGAGI (reference sequence). The ends lost 4 bases at V and 2 bases at J; junction bases unmatched: 2. The CDR3 has 15 amino acids. CDR3 bases: TGTGCCAGCAGTTGCGGGACTAGCGGGGCCTACGAGCAGTACTTC. Translated: CASSCGTSGAYEQYF.

The chain combines TRBV11-2 with TRBJ2-5, with D possibly TRBD1 on 5 matching bases. The J call may be faulty, since TRBJ2-1 better matches the DNA end. There are 15 residues in the CDR3. Germline V CDR1 and CDR2: SGHAT, FQNNGV. The CDR3 DNA sequence: TGTGCCAGCAGCTTAGAAGGCCACAGGAACAATGAGCAGTTCTTC. It specifies CASSLEGHRNNEQFF.

This clonotype turned up a few times. The chain has TRBV6-1 and TRBJ2-2; no reliable D call. The CDR3 has 14 amino acids. Trimming removed 11 bases at V and 0 bases at J, with 13 bases between. CDR1 and CDR2 from the germline V gene are MNHNS and SASEGT. CDR3 DNA sequence: TGTGCCCTTGGGGAACCAACGAACACCGGGGAGCTGTTTTTT. Translated, it gives CALGEPTNTGELFF.

This clonotype was found a few times. V is TRBV18 and J is TRBJ1-4, with unresolved D. The CDR3 consists of 15 residues. Deletions cut 0 bases from V and 4 bases from J, with 9 bases between. In germline, CDR1 is KGHSH, CDR2 LQKENI. The CDR3 is CASSPPGRFNEKLFF. In nucleotides, the CDR3 is TGTGCCAGCTCACCACCGGGCAGGTTTAATGAAAAACTGTTTTTT.

This rearrangement joins TRBV5-1 to TRBJ1-5; no clear D. The CDR3 contains 17 residues. Trimming stripped 4 bases from V and 0 bases from J, with 17 bases between. Germline lookup yields CDR1 SGHRS and CDR2 YFSETQ. Written as DNA, the CDR3 is TGCGCCAGCAGCCCGGGTTCAGCCTATTATAGCAATCAGCCCCAGCATTTT. This gives the protein CASSPGSAYYSNQPQHF.

The V call is TRBV6-5, the J call TRBJ2-7; D is possibly TRBD2 (5 bases). This CDR3 contains 14 residues. The germline V and J ends were trimmed by 5 bases and 2 bases, with 13 bases remaining between them. CDR1 is MNHEY and CDR2 is SVGAGI in the germline V gene. The CDR3 region has the DNA TGTGCCAGCAGTCCGGACGGGAAAACCTACGAGCAGTACTTC. It encodes CASSPDGKTYEQYF.

The chain has TRBV30 and TRBJ2-5; D is unresolved. The J call is doubtful: the DNA matches TRBJ2-1 better. Germline V CDR1 and CDR2: GTSNPN, SVGIG (reference sequence). This CDR3 contains 14 residues. The CDR3 DNA follows: TGTGCCTGGAATCTCCGGACCCAGACGGGTGAGCAGTTCTTC. It codes for CAWNLRTQTGEQFF.

V gene TRBV27 combines with J gene TRBJ2-1, with a possible D match to TRBD1 (7 bases). Judging by the DNA end, TRBJ2-7 fits better; the J call may be wrong. The CDR3 length is 12 residues. CDR1 MNHEY and CDR2 SMNVEV come from the germline V gene (reference sequence). CDR3: CASSHRGGEQYF. The CDR3 DNA reads as TGTGCCAGCAGCCACAGGGGAGGCGAGCAGTACTTC.

This clonotype was counted between two and nine times. The V call is TRBV29-1, the J call TRBJ2-3; D not resolved. Germline V gene sequence: CDR1 SQVTM, CDR2 ANQGSEA. This CDR3 has 15 residues. Trimming stripped 5 bases from V and 6 bases from J, with 21 bases between. The CDR3 loop is CSVKVGLLLTDTQYF. The CDR3 nucleotides are TGCAGCGTTAAGGTGGGCCTTCTCTTAACGGATACGCAGTATTTT.

The table lists this clonotype with a few counts. This chain connects TRBV7-6 to TRBJ2-5, with D maybe TRBD2 (5 bases). The germline V gene has CDR1 SGHVS and CDR2 FNYEAQ. This CDR3 has 17 residues. V was pared by 1 base and J by 5 bases, with 20 bases between. The CDR3 DNA sequence: TGTGCCAGCAGCTTAGGAGCCGGGATCCCGAAAGCGGAGACCCAGTACTTC. Translating it yields CASSLGAGIPKAETQYF.

Only a few counts were recorded for this clonotype. This chain connects TRBV7-2 to TRBJ2-7, with 13 bases fitting TRBD2. With 4 bases clipped from V and 0 bases from J, the junction kept 3 bases outside the gene matches. CDR3 length: 16 amino acids. Looked up from germline, CDR1 is SGHTA and CDR2 is FQGNSA. The CDR3: CASSSRLAGGSYEQYF. The DNA for the CDR3 is TGTGCCAGCAGCTCGAGACTAGCGGGGGGCTCCTACGAGCAGTACTTC.

This clonotype has only a few counts. The J gene is TRBJ2-5, the V gene TRBV21-1. With the DNA end fitting TRBJ2-7 better, the J assignment may be wrong. TRBV21-1 is shown as a pseudogene. The CDR3 extends over 14 amino acids. CDR3 sequence (DNA): TGTGCCAGCAGCAAGGGTTGTAGCTCCTACGAGCAGTACTTC. It encodes CASSKGCSSYEQYF.

This clonotype occurred a few times. The chain is built from TRBV24-1 and TRBJ2-3, with 10 bases identical to TRBD2. V lost 9 bases and J lost 4; bases outside the gene matches: 9. The CDR3 runs to 15 residues. Germline loops: CDR1 KGHDR, CDR2 SFDVKD. The CDR3 is CATGERGGFPDTQYF. The CDR3 DNA reads as TGTGCCACCGGAGAGCGGGGGGGCTTCCCAGATACGCAGTATTTT.

In nucleotides, the CDR3 is TGCGCCAGCAGCTTGTCATCCGCGAACACTGAAGCTTTCTTT. It encodes CASSLSSANTEAFF. The chain combines TRBV5-1 with TRBJ1-1; D is ambiguous. CDR1 is SGHRS, CDR2 YFSETQ, per germline. Trimming took 1 base from V and 1 from J, leaving 8 bases between them. The CDR3 is 14 residues long.

The rearrangement uses TRBV28 and TRBJ2-3, with 7 nucleotides matching TRBD2. Germline V CDR1 and CDR2: MDHEN, SYDVKM. This CDR3 has 15 residues. Losses at the gene ends were 5 bases for V and 8 bases for J; bases not matched to a gene: 13. The CDR3 protein is CASSTSVPSGGTQYF. In nucleotides, the CDR3 is TGTGCCAGCAGTACGAGCGTCCCGTCGGGGGGTACGCAGTATTTT.

The rearrangement links TRBV25-1 to TRBJ1-3, with D perhaps TRBD1 (5 bases). This CDR3 has 15 residues. Trimming took 5 bases from V and 0 from J, leaving 11 bases between them. The germline CDR1 and CDR2 sequences are MGHDK and SYGVNS. The CDR3 region has the DNA TGTGCCAGCAGTTACGGACAAGACTCTGGAAACACCATATATTTT. Translating it yields CASSYGQDSGNTIYF.

A remark on this clonotype: Possible read error: a much larger clone is one base away. V usage is TRBV5-1 and J usage is TRBJ2-5; 10 bases align to TRBD1. The CDR3 consists of 14 residues. Germline V gives CDR1 SGHRS, CDR2 YFSETQ. The CDR3: CASSLWTGGETQHF. CDR3 nucleotide sequence: TGCGCCAGCAGCTTATGGACAGGGGGGGAGACCCAGCACTTC.

The rearrangement joins TRBV10-2 to TRBJ2-5; the D gene is possibly TRBD2 (6 bases). Germline V gene sequence: CDR1 WSHSY, CDR2 SAAADI. Between the trimmed V and J ends, which lost 7 bases and 5 bases, there was a span of 14 bases. This CDR3 has 13 amino acids. CDR3 sequence: CASTRREEETQYF. For the CDR3, the DNA is TGCGCCAGCACCCGGAGGGAGGAGGAGACCCAGTACTTC.

The genes are TRBV10-1 and TRBJ2-2; no firm D call. V lost 5 bases, J lost 8 bases, and 18 bases lay in between. Germline V gene lookup returns CDR1 WNHNN and CDR2 SYGVQD (reference sequence). The CDR3 spans 15 residues. The CDR3 loop is CASSSTPGEAGELFF. In DNA, the CDR3 is TGCGCCAGCAGTTCCACTCCTGGCGAGGCTGGGGAGCTGTTTTTT.

This clonotype was counted a few times. Mismatch with germline at one junction end may stem from a read error. The CDR3 DNA follows: TGTGCCAGCAGCCCCATGGGGACGGGAGGCGAAAAACTGCTTTTT. Translated, it gives CASSPMGTGGEKLLF. The gene calls are TRBV12-3 or TRBV12-4 and TRBJ1-4; tentatively, D is TRBD1 (5 bases). The CDR3 totals 15 residues.

The rearrangement links TRBV6-4 to TRBJ2-6; D gene unclear. The CDR3 has 14 residues. The germline V and J ends were trimmed by 4 bases and 4 bases, with 8 bases remaining between them. From germline, CDR1 is MRHNA and CDR2 SNTAGT. The CDR3 sequence is CASSVTPGANVLTF. CDR3 DNA: TGTGCCAGCAGTGTGACACCCGGGGCCAACGTCCTGACTTTC.

The genes are TRBV5-1 and TRBJ2-5, with a tentative D call TRBD1 (6 bases). The J call may not be correct, given that the DNA end is closer to TRBJ2-7. CDR1 is SGHRS, CDR2 YFSETQ, per germline. The CDR3 is 13 residues long. In DNA, the CDR3 is TGCGCCAGCAGCACCGGACAGATCTACGAGCAGTACTTC. Protein sequence: CASSTGQIYEQYF.